This T cell receptor beta chain was identified in a study of blood T cells in healthy people across ages. Study-wide points: The study lacked donor CMV status, which possibly confounded expanded clonotype changes.

About this clonotype: The target antigen is unknown.

No fewer than 5.5 micrograms of total RNA were isolated from every sample. Alongside a J-beta primer mix, a sample-barcoded 5' primer served in a second PCR lasting roughly 7 to 12 cycles. TCRdb passed the 5' RACE reads through MiXCR, listing each CDR3 protein once. The sample includes hundreds of thousands of distinct CDR3 sequences, around 68% of them seen just once. Germline V lookup: CDR1 SGHTA, CDR2 FQGTGA. The CDR3 extends over 14 amino acids. The V and J ends lost 3 bases and 6 bases respectively, with 14 bases between them. The receptor was derived from a man aged 30-40 years in good health. The chain couples TRBV7-3 to TRBJ1-1, with a weak D call TRBD1 (6 bases). The sample comprised blood. The CDR3 loop is CASSLGAGGPEAFF. CDR3 in DNA: TGTGCCAGCAGCTTGGGGGCCGGGGGTCCTGAAGCTTTCTTT.